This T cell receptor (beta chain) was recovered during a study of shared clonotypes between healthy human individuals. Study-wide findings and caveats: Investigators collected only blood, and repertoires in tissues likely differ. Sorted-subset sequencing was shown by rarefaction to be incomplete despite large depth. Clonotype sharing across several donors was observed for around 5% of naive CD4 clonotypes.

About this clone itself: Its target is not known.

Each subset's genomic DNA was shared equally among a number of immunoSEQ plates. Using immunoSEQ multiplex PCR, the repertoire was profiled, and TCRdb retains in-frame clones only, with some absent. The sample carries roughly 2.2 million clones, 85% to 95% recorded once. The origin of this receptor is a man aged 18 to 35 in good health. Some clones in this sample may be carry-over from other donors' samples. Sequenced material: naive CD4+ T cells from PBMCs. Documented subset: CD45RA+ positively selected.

This chain's CDR3 is CASSLGTGTAYEQYF. CDR3 DNA sequence: TGTGCCAGCAGCTTAGGGACAGGGACAGCCTACGAGCAGTACTTC. The V gene is TRBV11-2, the J gene TRBJ2-7; 8 bases fit TRBD1. CDR1 SGHAT and CDR2 FQNNGV come from the germline V gene. The junction had 4 bases not matched to a gene; V was cut back by 1 base and J by 2 bases. The CDR3 extends over 15 amino acids. The whole variable domain, filled in from reference TRBV11-2 and TRBJ2-7, reads EAGVAQSPRYKIIEKRQSVAFWCNPISGHATLYWYQQILGQGPKLLIQFQNNGVVDDSQLPKDRFSAERLKGVDSTLKIQPAKLEDSAVYLCASSLGTGTAYEQYFGPGTRLTVT.